This T cell receptor (beta chain) was recorded in a study of cytomegalovirus exposure and HLA in healthy donors. Of note for this clone: The antigen remains unidentified.

The PCR used 60 Vbeta and 13 Jbeta primers. Using immunoSEQ multiplex PCR, the repertoire was profiled, and TCRdb retains in-frame clones only, with some absent. The sample holds 150,000 to 200,000 clones, around 80% seen once. The CDR3 length is 13 residues. Per the germline V gene, CDR1 is MNHEY and CDR2 is SVGAGI. The V and J ends lost 5 bases and 1 base, in that order; junction bases with no gene match: 1. Study results and caveats: Later, an analysis found that common viral pathogens appeared to be linked with several of the most significant clusters.

The chain is built from TRBV6-5 and TRBJ2-7, with 8 bases that match TRBD1. The clonotype originates from a man aged 35 to 55 in good health and CMV-seronegative. Material: PBMCs. In DNA, the CDR3 is TGTGCCAGCAGTCGGGACAGGTCCTACGAGCAGTACTTC. As protein: CASSRDRSYEQYF.